This TCR beta chain was recorded in a study of shared clonotypes between healthy human individuals. About this clone itself: Its antigen is as yet unknown.

Researchers partitioned CD4+ cells into CD45RA+ naive and CD45RA-negative memory subsets. Study observations and caveats: Depth of sequencing was expected to influence donor clonotype sharing.

The assay was immunoSEQ multiplex PCR, and TCRdb's table has in-frame clones only and misses some. The table shows hundreds of thousands of clones, with around 78% occurring only once. Sequencing input: memory CD4+ T cells sorted from blood. Sample subset: CD45RA-negative fraction. The TCR sequence derives from a woman in her twenties or thirties in good health.

CDR3 bases: TGTGCCAGCAGCTTAGGCACAACTAATGAAAAACTGTTTTTT. This sequence encodes CASSLGTTNEKLFF. This chain links TRBV7-2 with TRBJ1-4; unclear D gene. The CDR3 has 14 amino acids. CDR1 SGHTA and CDR2 FQGNSA come from the germline V gene. Trimming pared 1 base from V and 0 bases from J, leaving 3 bases between.